Below are 5 T cell receptor beta chains sequenced from a single sample in a study of cytomegalovirus exposure and HLA in healthy donors (dated by TCRdb to the late 2010s). Library construction relied on the immunoSEQ multiplex PCR assay. The multiplex PCR relied on a mix of 60 forward primers for TCR Vbeta segments and 13 reverse primers for TCR Jbeta segments. TCRdb retrieved this table from immuneACCESS and kept in-frame rearrangements only. Not all clones are present; in checked studies, unresolved V genes account for under half, and no reason is known for the remainder. The sample records approximately 220,000 clones, approximately 83% of which are singletons. Of the sample, more than 1.3% is held by the ten largest clones. The sample taken for sequencing was PBMCs. All receptors derive from a girl aged 10 to 17 in good health and CMV-seronegative.

This chain uses TRBV28 with TRBJ1-1; no firm D call. Trimming shortened V by 5 bases and J by 1 base, and 5 bases separated the two germline ends. The CDR3 spans 12 residues. Germline-derived CDR1 and CDR2 are MDHEN and SYDVKM. The CDR3, as DNA: TGTGCCAGCAGTCCAGAGAACACTGAAGCTTTCTTT. Its translation: CASSPENTEAFF.

The chain couples TRBV5-4 to TRBJ1-1; 7 bases are a match to TRBD1. CDR1 is SGHNT and CDR2 is YYREEE in the germline V gene (reference sequence). After removal of 9 bases from V and 1 base from J, the junction contained 6 bases not matched to a gene. The CDR3 length is 13 residues. CDR3 DNA sequence: TGTGCCACCCTCCGGGACAGGAACACTGAAGCTTTCTTT. Translation: CATLRDRNTEAFF. Full variable domain (missing parts from reference TRBV5-4 and TRBJ1-1): ETGVTQSPTHLIKTRGQQVTLRCSSQSGHNTVSWYQQALGQGPQFIFQYYREEENGRGNFPPRFSGLQFPNYSSELNVNALELDDSALYLCATLRDRNTEAFFGQGTRLTVV.

The chain links TRBV27 to TRBJ2-1, with TRBD2 matching over 12 bases. Germline V gene data show CDR1 as MNHEY and CDR2 as SMNVEV (reference sequence). The CDR3 runs to 15 residues. V gave up 3 bases and J gave up 6 bases; unmatched junction bases: 3. Here the CDR3 reads CASSFTLAGGNEQFF. In DNA, the CDR3 is TGTGCCAGCAGTTTTACACTAGCGGGAGGCAATGAGCAGTTCTTC.

On this clone: This same CDR3 is encoded by further DNA sequences in the sample. The rearrangement joins TRBV5-4 to TRBJ1-2; 7 nucleotides align to TRBD1. Germline values: CDR1 SGHNT, CDR2 YYREEE (reference sequence). This CDR3 has 13 amino acids. V trimming: 3 bases; J trimming: 2 bases; junction bases outside the gene matches: 1. The DNA for the CDR3 is TGTGCCAGCAGCTCGGGACAGAACTATGGCTACACCTTC. Translation gives CASSSGQNYGYTF.

The V call is TRBV4-2, the J call TRBJ2-1; 7 bases agree with TRBD2. This CDR3 has 14 amino acids. J lost 6 bases, V lost 1 base, and 3 bases had no gene match. In germline, CDR1 is LGHNA, CDR2 YNFKEQ. CDR3: CASSQGLAFNEQFF. For the CDR3, the DNA is TGTGCCAGCAGCCAAGGACTAGCCTTCAATGAGCAGTTCTTC.